This T cell receptor beta chain was recorded in a study of cytomegalovirus exposure and HLA in healthy donors (TCRdb year 2017). As for the study more broadly: In an earlier analysis of approximately 500 of the donors, 250 to 350 Gb of sequence data and some 100 million unique TCR beta sequences from 150 million to 200 million T cells were reported. Rather than using new phenotypic data, the later analysis identified candidate immune exposures from TCR beta sequences and from how often those sequences occurred across donors. A later analysis re-examined previously published TCR beta repertoires from 600 to 700 donors and added high-resolution HLA genotyping to investigate patterns of TCR occurrence. Typing coverage differed by locus: A, B, C, DRB1 and DQB1 were typed in about 629-640 donors, DQA1 in about 560, DPA1 in some 570, and DPB1 in approximately 450. All discovery cohort repertoires had been generated using a single sequencing platform. HLA typing included class I and class II loci at four-digit resolution. To decide whether each TCR beta V gene segment behaved as functional or pseudogenic, an earlier analysis of some 580 of the donors relied on high-throughput TCR beta sequencing. The study was designed to test whether signatures of past pathogen exposure could be identified by cataloging public T cell receptors. The T cell repertoires of under 750 subjects were profiled by immunosequencing and related to cytomegalovirus serostatus. About five DR-DQ haplotypes were treated as single units for association and clustering because of strong linkage in the cohort. The study combined high-throughput TCR immunosequencing, statistical association of individual TCRs with disease status, and machine learning to predict cytomegalovirus infection status. The genetic ancestry cluster associated with self-reported Caucasian donors included 70% to 85% of the approximately 430 genotyped donors. Donor age, sex, ethnicity and CMV serostatus were compiled alongside the repertoire data. A later genetic analysis took genome-wide SNP genotypes for 398 of the 666 donors and used that subset as a discovery cohort. An early release that covered about 600 HLA-typed donors contained 300 to 350 gigabases of sequencing data and 85 million to 100 million unique TCR sequences. Across 300 to 500 genotyped donors of the cohort, an average of 235,054 unique TCR beta nucleotide sequences per donor were sequenced, and roughly 17% of those sequences were non-productive. A separate validation cohort of roughly 130 different subjects was used in addition to the roughly 700-subject first cohort. Study-level results and caveats: A later genetic analysis associated a missense DCLRE1C variant with V-gene and J-gene trimming of TCR beta chains, and an independent cohort replicated the association. Because the 87-base-pair reads could not distinguish some IMGT-functional V segments, including TRBV6-2 and TRBV6-3, those segments were excluded. Broadly in line with IMGT annotations, most TCR beta V segments showed up in productive rearrangements about 87% or about 30% of the time in an earlier analysis of several hundred of the donors. In this cohort, only TCR beta chains were sequenced, and detectable features were limited by the absence of alpha or paired-chain data. A further reported finding was that TCR beta sequences accurately predicted the HLA-A and HLA-B alleles for most subjects in the first cohort. Compared with the roughly 670-donor mean, donors in an Asian-associated ancestry cluster had fewer N-insertions in productive TCRs, according to a later genetic analysis. A later analysis reported that several top co-occurrence clusters appeared linked to parvovirus B19, influenza, CMV and Epstein-Barr virus. Correlated functional status among segregating V segments might reflect linkage disequilibrium, but an unknown experimental factor could not be ruled out. Roughly uniform sequencing depth across donors was assumed in presence/absence analyses, although this assumption may not hold. In both the original and validation cohorts, the classifier was reported to diagnose cytomegalovirus status with high specificity and sensitivity. Across donors, most TCR sequences were observed very rarely, whereas some public TCRs were present in many individuals. A later analysis found that TCR association rates varied across HLA loci, with DRB1 alleles showing the most associated TCRs and HLA-C alleles the fewest. The authors suggested that the approach could potentially be extended to other disease states and immunological phenotypes. According to a later analysis, most CMV-associated TCR beta chains appeared to be HLA-restricted, and the HLA associations seemed to be driven largely by CMV exposure. A total of 150 to 200 TCR beta chains were listed by the study as associated with cytomegalovirus. CMV serostatus was the only immune exposure information available for the cohort. Specific HLA alleles were associated with 16,951 TCR beta sequences at a false discovery rate of 0.05 in a later analysis. In a later analysis, HLA-associated TCR beta chains showed more clonal expansion and lower generation probabilities than non-associated chains that were equally common. Because counts were too low, about 18 rarely observed V segments, including chromosome 9 orphons, were excluded from the earlier analysis of some 590 of the donors. Because some donors lacked HLA typing at each locus, the association tests relied only on the typed subset. In vitro tests confirmed that a few of the cytomegalovirus-associated TCR beta chains recognize cytomegalovirus antigens. A cluster of highly shared sequence variants was judged likely to be a technical artifact of the sequencing pipeline. Assigning TCR associations to individual alleles was difficult when HLA alleles, especially DR and DQ, strongly co-occurred.

In total, around 600 healthy bone marrow donors made up the cohort. All cohort members were sampled while nominally healthy, although unrecorded immune exposures were likely present. The donor tested CMV seronegative, placing the donor among the 350 or so seronegative members of the cohort. Each donor provided a peripheral blood sample, and peripheral blood mononuclear cells were used for TCR beta sequencing. The Qiagen DNeasy Blood Extraction Kit was used to extract genomic DNA from the blood cell samples. Reading from cysteine to phenylalanine, the CDR3 counts 15 amino acids. The CDR3 DNA has 45 bases and is translated from base 1. For CDR1 and CDR2, the germline V gene (reference sequence) lists LNHDA and SQIVND. V is cut by 5 bases and J by 1 base, and the space between the germline ends is 14 bases. Library preparation employed the immunoSEQ multiplex PCR assay. For the multiplex PCR, a mixture combining 60 forward primers for TCR Vbeta segments and 13 reverse primers for TCR Jbeta segments was used. The CDR3 region of rearranged TCR beta genes was amplified from genomic DNA by a multiplex PCR assay. The Illumina HiSeq System was used to sequence the amplified TCR beta libraries as 87-base-pair reads. The source study handled its data this way. Across the roughly 700 repertoires, a later analysis counted approximately 83 million unique TCR beta chains, roughly 11 million of which were shared by at least two donors. To remove PCR and sequencing errors, raw reads were error-corrected and collapsed into unique sequences using a nearest-neighbor algorithm that merged closely related sequences. CDR3 sequences were aligned to IMGT reference sequences to assign V, D and J gene segments. For a sequence to be retained, a match of at least six nucleotides to both a V gene segment and a J gene segment was required. A rearrangement counted as productive if the CDR3 had no stop codons and remained in frame with V and J, and every other rearrangement counted as non-productive. Following IMGT convention, CDR3 was defined as the stretch from the second conserved V-encoded cysteine to the conserved J-encoded phenylalanine. The earlier analysis of about 590 of the donors excluded sequences that lacked an unambiguous match to a single V gene segment. In an earlier analysis of roughly 500 of the donors, V segments were called functional above 56.7% productive rearrangements and were called segregating when the between-donor standard deviation exceeded 5%. A statistical classification framework was developed to diagnose cytomegalovirus status using the catalog of TCR beta chain sequences. V and J gene assignment, in a later analysis, came from comparing TCR nucleotide sequences with IMGT/GENE-DB human TR gene sequences. In a later analysis, CDR3 sequences and most-parsimonious VDJ recombination scenarios were assigned using the TCRdist pipeline. In a later analysis, each TCR beta chain was defined by its CDR3 amino acid sequence together with its V-gene family, and reads lacking a unique V-gene family were excluded. A later analysis removed several hundred highly shared, low-generation-probability nucleotide sequences to deal with suspected cross-contamination and a sequencing artifact. In a later analysis, a clonal expansion index for each public chain was calculated from normalized within-repertoire ranks of inferred template counts. Generation probabilities in a later analysis came from a VDJ recombination model fitted to out-of-frame rearrangements, and those results were checked against IGoR. Hypergeometric tests were used in a later analysis to score TCR-TCR, TCR-HLA and TCR-CMV co-occurrence, with a repertoire-size bias correction applied to the TCR pairs. To estimate false discovery rates, a later analysis permuted the HLA or CMV assignments 20 times. A later analysis grouped co-occurring TCRs with DBSCAN, adding TCRdist sequence similarity when clustering within HLA-allele-positive subsets. Repertoires with fewer than 30,000 or more than 120,000 public chains were left out of co-occurrence clustering, as were about 5 repertoires with anomalous nucleotide sharing. TCRdb mirrors the immuneACCESS table, restricted to in-frame sequences. Some clones are absent from its copies; in checked studies, under half trace to an unresolved V gene, and the reason for the others is unknown. Clone size and the V and J calls come from that table; the DNA yielded D and trimming. For this sample, the table gives some 83,000 clones. Jointly, the top ten make up around 1.1% of the sample.

Comment on this clone: Which antigen it targets is not known.

The specimen was PBMCs. Recombination linked TRBV19 to TRBJ1-1; matching of 5 bases hints at TRBD1 as the D gene. The receptor was isolated from a woman aged 30 to 39 in good health and CMV-seronegative. Here the CDR3 is given as CASSLTGLKNTEAFF. The sequenced DNA is TGTGCCAGTAGTCTCACGGGACTCAAGAACACTGAAGCTTTCTTT.